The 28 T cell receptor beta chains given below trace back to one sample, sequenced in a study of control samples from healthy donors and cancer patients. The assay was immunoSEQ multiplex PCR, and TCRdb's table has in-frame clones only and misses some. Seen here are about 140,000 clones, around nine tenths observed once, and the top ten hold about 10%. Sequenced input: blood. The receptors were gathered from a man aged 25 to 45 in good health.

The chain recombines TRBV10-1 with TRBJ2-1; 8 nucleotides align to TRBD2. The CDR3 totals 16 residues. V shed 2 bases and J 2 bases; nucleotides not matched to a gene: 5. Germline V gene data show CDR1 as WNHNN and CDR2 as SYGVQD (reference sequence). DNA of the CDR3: TGCGCCAGCAGTGAGGTTGTCGGGGGGGCCTACAATGAGCAGTTCTTC. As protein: CASSEVVGGAYNEQFF.

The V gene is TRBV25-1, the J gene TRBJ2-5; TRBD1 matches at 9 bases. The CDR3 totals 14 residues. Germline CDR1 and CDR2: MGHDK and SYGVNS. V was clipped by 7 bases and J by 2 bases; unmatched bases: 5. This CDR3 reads CASKDRGGQETQYF. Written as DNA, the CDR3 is TGTGCCAGCAAGGACAGGGGAGGGCAAGAGACCCAGTACTTC.

The CDR3: CASSLLGSRVPTYEQYF. CDR3 nucleotides: TGTGCCAGCAGCTTATTGGGGTCCCGAGTACCCACCTACGAGCAGTACTTC. V and J are TRBV7-2 and TRBJ2-7, with D unresolved. CDR3 length equals 17 residues. V lost 2 bases and J 2 bases, leaving 19 bases between the germline ends. From germline, CDR1 is SGHTA and CDR2 FQGNSA. The entire variable domain, with the rest obtained from reference TRBV7-2 and TRBJ2-7, is as follows: GAGVSQSPSNKVTEKGKDVELRCDPISGHTALYWYRQSLGQGLEFLIYFQGNSAPDKSGLPSDRFSAERTGGSVSTLTIQRTQQEDSAVYLCASSLLGSRVPTYEQYFGPGTRLTVT.

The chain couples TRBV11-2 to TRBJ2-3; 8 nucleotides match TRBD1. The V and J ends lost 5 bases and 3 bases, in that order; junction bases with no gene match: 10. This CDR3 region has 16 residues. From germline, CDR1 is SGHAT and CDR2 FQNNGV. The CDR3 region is CASSLTGGLITDTQYF. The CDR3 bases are TGTGCCAGCAGCCTAACAGGGGGGTTAATAACAGATACGCAGTATTTT.

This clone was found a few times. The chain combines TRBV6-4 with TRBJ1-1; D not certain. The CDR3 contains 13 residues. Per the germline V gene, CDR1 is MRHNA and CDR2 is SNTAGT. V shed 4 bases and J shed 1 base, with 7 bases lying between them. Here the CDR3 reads CASSVRENTEAFF. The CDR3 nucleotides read TGTGCCAGCAGTGTTAGGGAGAACACTGAAGCTTTCTTT.

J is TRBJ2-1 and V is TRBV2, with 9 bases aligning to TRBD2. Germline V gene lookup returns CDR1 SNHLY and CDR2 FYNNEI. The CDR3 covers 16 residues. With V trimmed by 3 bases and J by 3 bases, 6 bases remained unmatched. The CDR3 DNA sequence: TGTGCCAGCAGTGATTGGTTAGCGGGAGTCTACAATGAGCAGTTCTTC. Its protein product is CASSDWLAGVYNEQFF.

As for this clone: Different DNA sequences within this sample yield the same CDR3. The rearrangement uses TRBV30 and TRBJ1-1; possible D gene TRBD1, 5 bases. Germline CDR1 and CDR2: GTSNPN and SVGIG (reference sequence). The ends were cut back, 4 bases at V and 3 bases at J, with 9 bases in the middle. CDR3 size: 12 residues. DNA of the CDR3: TGTGCCTGGAAACAGGATTACACTGAAGCTTTCTTT. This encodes CAWKQDYTEAFF.

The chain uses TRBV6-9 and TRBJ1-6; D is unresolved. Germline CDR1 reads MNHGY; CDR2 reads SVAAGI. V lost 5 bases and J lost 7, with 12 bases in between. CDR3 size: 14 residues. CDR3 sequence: CASSPGLTNSPLHF. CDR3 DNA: TGTGCCAGCAGTCCGGGTCTAACCAATTCACCCCTCCACTTT.

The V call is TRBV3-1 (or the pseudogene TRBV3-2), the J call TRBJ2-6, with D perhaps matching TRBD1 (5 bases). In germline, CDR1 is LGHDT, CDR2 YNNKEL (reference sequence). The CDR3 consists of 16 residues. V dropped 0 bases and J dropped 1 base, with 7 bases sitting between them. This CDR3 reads CASSQDSGSGANVLTF. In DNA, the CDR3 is TGTGCCAGCAGCCAAGATTCAGGGTCTGGGGCCAACGTCCTGACTTTC.

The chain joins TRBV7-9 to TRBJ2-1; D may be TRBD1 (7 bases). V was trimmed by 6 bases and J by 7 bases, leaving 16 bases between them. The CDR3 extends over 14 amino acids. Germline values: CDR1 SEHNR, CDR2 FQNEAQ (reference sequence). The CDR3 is CASREGAQSNEQFF. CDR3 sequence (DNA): TGTGCCAGCAGGGAGGGGGCTCAATCGAATGAGCAGTTCTTC. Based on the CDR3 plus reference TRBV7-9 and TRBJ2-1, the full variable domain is DTGVSQNPRHKITKRGQNVTFRCDPISEHNRLYWYRQTLGQGPEFLTYFQNEAQLEKSRLLSDRFSAERPKGSFSTLEIQRTEQGDSAMYLCASREGAQSNEQFFGPGTRLTVL.

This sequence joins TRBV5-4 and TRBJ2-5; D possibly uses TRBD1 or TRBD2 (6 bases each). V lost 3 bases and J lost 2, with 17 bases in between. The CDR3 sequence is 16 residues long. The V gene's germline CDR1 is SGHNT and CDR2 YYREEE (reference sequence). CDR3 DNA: TGTGCCAGCAGCTCGACAGGTCTTGGGGGGCAAGAGACCCAGTACTTC. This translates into CASSSTGLGGQETQYF.

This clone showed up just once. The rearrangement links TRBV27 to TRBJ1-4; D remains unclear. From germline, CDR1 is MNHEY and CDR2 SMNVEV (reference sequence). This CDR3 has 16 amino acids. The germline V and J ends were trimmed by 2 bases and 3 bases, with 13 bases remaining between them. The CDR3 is CASSLVRGRANEKLFF. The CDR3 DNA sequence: TGTGCCAGCAGTTTAGTTCGGGGTCGGGCTAATGAAAAACTGTTTTTT.

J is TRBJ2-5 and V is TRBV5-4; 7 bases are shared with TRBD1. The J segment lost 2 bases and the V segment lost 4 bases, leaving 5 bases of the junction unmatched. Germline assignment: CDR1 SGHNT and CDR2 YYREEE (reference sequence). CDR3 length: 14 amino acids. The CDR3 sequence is CASSPGGSQETQYF. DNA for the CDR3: TGTGCCAGCAGCCCAGGGGGTTCGCAAGAGACCCAGTACTTC.

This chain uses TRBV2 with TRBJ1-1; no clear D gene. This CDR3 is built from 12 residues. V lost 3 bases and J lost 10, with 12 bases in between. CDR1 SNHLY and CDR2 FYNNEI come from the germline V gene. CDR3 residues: CASSDITGGAFF. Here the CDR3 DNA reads TGTGCCAGCAGTGATATAACGGGTGGAGCTTTCTTT.

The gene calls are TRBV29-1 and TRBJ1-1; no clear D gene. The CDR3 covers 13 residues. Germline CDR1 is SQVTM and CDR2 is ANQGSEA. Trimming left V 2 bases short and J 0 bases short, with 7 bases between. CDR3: CSVEKGMNTEAFF. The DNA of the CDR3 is TGCAGCGTTGAAAAGGGTATGAACACTGAAGCTTTCTTT.

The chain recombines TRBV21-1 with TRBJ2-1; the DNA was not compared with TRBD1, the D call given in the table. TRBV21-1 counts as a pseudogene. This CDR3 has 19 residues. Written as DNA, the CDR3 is TGTGCCAGCAGCAAAAACGCCCTTCAACGGGACATAGCAGGCAATGAGCAGTTCTTC. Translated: CASSKNALQRDIAGNEQFF.

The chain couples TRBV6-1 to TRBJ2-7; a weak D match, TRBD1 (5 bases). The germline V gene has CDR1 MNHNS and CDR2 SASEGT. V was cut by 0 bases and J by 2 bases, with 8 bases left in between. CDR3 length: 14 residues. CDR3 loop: CASSEAGAAYEQYF. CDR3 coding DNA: TGTGCCAGCAGTGAAGCAGGGGCCGCCTACGAGCAGTACTTC.

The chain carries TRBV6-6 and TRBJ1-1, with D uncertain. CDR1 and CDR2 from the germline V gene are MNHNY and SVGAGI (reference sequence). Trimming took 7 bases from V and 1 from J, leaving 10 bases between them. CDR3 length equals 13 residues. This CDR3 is CASTGERNTEAFF. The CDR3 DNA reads TGTGCCAGCACCGGGGAAAGGAACACTGAAGCTTTCTTT.

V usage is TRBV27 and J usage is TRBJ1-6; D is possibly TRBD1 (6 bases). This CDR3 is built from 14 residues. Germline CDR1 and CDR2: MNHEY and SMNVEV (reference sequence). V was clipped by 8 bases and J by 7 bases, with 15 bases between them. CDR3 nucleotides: TGTGCCAGCGGATCCGGGGGCGGAAATTCACCCCTCCACTTT. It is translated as CASGSGGGNSPLHF.

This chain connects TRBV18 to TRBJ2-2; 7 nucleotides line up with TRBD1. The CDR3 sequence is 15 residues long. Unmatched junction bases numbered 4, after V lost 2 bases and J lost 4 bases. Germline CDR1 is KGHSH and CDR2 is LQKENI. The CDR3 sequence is CASSPTTGVTGELFF. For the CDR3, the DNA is TGTGCCAGCTCACCAACTACAGGGGTCACCGGGGAGCTGTTTTTT.

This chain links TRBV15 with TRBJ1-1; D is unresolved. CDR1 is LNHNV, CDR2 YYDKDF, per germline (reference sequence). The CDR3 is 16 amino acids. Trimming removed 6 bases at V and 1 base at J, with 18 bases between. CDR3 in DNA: TGTGCCACCAGACCGGCGTTTGAGGGTTCGAACACTGAAGCTTTCTTT. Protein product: CATRPAFEGSNTEAFF. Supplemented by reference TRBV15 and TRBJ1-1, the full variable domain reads DAMVIQNPRYQVTQFGKPVTLSCSQTLNHNVMYWYQQKSSQAPKLLFHYYDKDFNNEADTPDNFQSRRPNTSFCFLDIRSPGLGDTAMYLCATRPAFEGSNTEAFFGQGTRLTVV.

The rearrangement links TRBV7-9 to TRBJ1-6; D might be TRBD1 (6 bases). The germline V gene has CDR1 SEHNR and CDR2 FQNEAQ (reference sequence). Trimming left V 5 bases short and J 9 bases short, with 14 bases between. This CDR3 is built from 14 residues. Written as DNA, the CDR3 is TGTGCCAGCAGCCCCGGACAGATGAGTTCACCCCTCCACTTT. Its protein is CASSPGQMSSPLHF.

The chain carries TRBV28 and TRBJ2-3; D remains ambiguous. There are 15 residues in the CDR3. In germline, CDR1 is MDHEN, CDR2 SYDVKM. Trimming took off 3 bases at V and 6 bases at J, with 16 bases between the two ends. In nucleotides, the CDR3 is TGTGCCAGCAGTTTGACGGGCGGTTCATTCGATACGCAGTATTTT. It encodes CASSLTGGSFDTQYF. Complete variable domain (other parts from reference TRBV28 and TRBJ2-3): DVKVTQSSRYLVKRTGEKVFLECVQDMDHENMFWYRQDPGLGLRLIYFSYDVKMKEKGDIPEGYSVSREKKERFSLILESASTNQTSMYLCASSLTGGSFDTQYFGPGTRLTVL.

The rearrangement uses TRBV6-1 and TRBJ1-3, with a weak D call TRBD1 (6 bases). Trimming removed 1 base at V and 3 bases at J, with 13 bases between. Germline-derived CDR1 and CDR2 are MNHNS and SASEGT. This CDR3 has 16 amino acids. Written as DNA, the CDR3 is TGTGCCAGCAGTGAAGGGACAGAGACAGTTGGAAACACCATATATTTT. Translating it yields CASSEGTETVGNTIYF.

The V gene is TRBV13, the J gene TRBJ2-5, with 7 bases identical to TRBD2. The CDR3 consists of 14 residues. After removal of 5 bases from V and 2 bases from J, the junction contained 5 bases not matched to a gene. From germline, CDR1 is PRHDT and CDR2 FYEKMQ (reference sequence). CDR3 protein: CASSAPSGQETQYF. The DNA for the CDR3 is TGTGCCAGCAGCGCCCCTAGCGGACAAGAGACCCAGTACTTC.

The DNA for the CDR3 is TGTGCCAGCAGCTCTGACAGATCCTCTGGAAACACCATATATTTT. This encodes CASSSDRSSGNTIYF. V is TRBV28 and J is TRBJ1-3, with a weak D call TRBD1 (5 bases). This CDR3 region has 15 residues. Germline V lookup: CDR1 MDHEN, CDR2 SYDVKM. The V and J ends lost 6 bases and 0 bases respectively, with 12 bases between them.

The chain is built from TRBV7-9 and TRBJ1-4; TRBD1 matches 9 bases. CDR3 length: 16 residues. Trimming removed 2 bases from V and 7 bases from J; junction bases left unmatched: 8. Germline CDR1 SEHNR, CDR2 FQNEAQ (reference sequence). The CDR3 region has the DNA TGTGCCAGCAGCTTACGGTTGGACAGGGGCCGTGAAAAACTGTTTTTT. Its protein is CASSLRLDRGREKLFF.

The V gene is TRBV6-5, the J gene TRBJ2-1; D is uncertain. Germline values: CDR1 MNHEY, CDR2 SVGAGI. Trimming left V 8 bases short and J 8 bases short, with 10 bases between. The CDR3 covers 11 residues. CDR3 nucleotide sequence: TGTGCCAGCGATCGATTTTATGAGCAGTTCTTC. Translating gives CASDRFYEQFF.